This paragraph covers one TCR beta chain sequence. These data are taken from a study of blood T cell repertoires in COVID-19. Turning to the study itself: Italy, Spain and the United States were the sources of the convalescent and acute COVID-19 samples. The analysed material was cDNA or gDNA that came from T cells, B-cell-depleted T cells, or PBMCs.

In the authors' methods: How many nucleated cells were present was estimated from reference gene primer amplification. The data were produced by immunoSEQ multiplex PCR, yet TCRdb's version contains in-frame clones alone and is incomplete. The V and J calls and clone size come from that table; D and trimming were worked out from the DNA. The sample shows some 120,000 clones, roughly 91% of them seen only once. This CDR3 contains 14 residues. Germline-derived CDR1 and CDR2 are ENHRY and SYGVKD. Trimming left V 6 bases short and J 3 bases short, with 14 bases between. The chain has TRBV10-3 and TRBJ1-2; D remains ambiguous. The source material was peripheral blood. The TCR originated in a human donor with acute or convalescent COVID-19. The donor label of this sample is uncertain. The CDR3 here is CAIRKEGSDYGYTF. The DNA of the CDR3 is TGTGCCATCAGGAAGGAGGGATCGGACTATGGCTACACCTTC.